The rows below give T cell receptor beta chains drawn from one sample of a study of blood T cell repertoires in COVID-19. Method: immunoSEQ multiplex PCR; TCRdb's copy keeps in-frame clones and lacks some. The profile covers around 190,000 clones, with about nine tenths appearing a single time and under 2% taken by the ten largest. The material sequenced was peripheral blood. Every receptor here comes from a young man with active or convalescent COVID-19. CDR3s include the opening cysteine and the closing phenylalanine or tryptophan. Each record gives: CDR3 protein, V gene.

CSVEGTGLEETQYF TRBV29-1
CALHPSRLIYEQYF TRBV19
CASSNMNTGELFF TRBV19
CASSLGTGGEVTEKLFF TRBV7-6
CASSFLAANTEAFF TRBV7-2
CASSTDGGGKLFF TRBV6-2/TRBV6-3
CASSQAGGHATNEKLFF TRBV3-1/TRBV3-2
CASSGGQGGTYEQYF TRBV5-1
CSASGSSGGLGELFF TRBV20-1
CASSKGVGGSSYNEQFF TRBV5-1
CASSPVLYKNTEAFF TRBV11-2